The entry below gives a single T cell receptor beta chain sequence along with its context. The antigen is unknown. The repertoire was sequenced with immunoSEQ multiplex PCR; TCRdb's copy has only in-frame clones and lacks some. The repertoire holds roughly 180,000 clones, 87% seen once, with about 2.8% in the top ten. The length of the CDR3 is 14 residues. V dropped 6 bases and J dropped 2; count of bases not matched to a gene: 6. The germline V gene has CDR1 MNHEY and CDR2 SVGAGI. The source of the sample is a study of T cell responses to AZD1222 COVID-19 vaccine. Study context: Pooling covered second doses at about 4 or about 12 weeks. Findings and limits, study-wide: At baseline, just five or six AZD1222 recipients tested seropositive. The sample set comprised mostly white British donors with more females, and clonal diversity was possibly underestimated.

This TCR came from an adult in good health. The starting material was peripheral blood, obtained on day 0 of AZD1222 vaccination. V is TRBV6-5 and J is TRBJ1-2, with 7 nucleotides matching TRBD1. Written as DNA, the CDR3 is TGTGCCAGCAGCAGACAGGGTATGAACTATGGCTACACCTTC. It is translated as CASSRQGMNYGYTF.